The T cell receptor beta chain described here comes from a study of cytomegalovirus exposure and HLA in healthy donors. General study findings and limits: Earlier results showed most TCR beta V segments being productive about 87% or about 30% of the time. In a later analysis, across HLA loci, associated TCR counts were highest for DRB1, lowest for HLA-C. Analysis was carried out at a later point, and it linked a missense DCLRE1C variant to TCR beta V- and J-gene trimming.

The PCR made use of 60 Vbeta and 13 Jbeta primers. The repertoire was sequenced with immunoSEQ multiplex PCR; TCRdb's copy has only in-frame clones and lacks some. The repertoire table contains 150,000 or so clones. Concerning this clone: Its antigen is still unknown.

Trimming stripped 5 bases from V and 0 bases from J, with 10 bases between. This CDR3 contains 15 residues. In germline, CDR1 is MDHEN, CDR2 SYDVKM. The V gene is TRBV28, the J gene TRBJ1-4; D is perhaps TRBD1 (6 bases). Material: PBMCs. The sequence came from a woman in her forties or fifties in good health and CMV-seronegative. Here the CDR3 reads CASSNPGATNEKLFF. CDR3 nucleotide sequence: TGTGCCAGCAGTAATCCAGGGGCAACTAATGAAAAACTGTTTTTT.